This TCR beta chain came from a study of post-analysis software for immune sequencing data. General study points: With TRBV5-6, TRBV5-1 and TRBV20-1 included, about five TRBV segments were more frequent in patients than in controls.

On this clonotype itself: The antigen is not known. An end of the junction differs from the germline gene, which may be a read error.

There are 19 residues in the CDR3. CDR1 SEHNR and CDR2 FQNEAQ come from the germline V gene (reference sequence). Unique molecular identifiers had been added to the TCR beta cDNA libraries. TCRdb re-called the PCR reads with MiXCR, one entry per CDR3 protein. The table records 650,000 to 850,000 distinct CDR3 sequences, roughly 50% of them present only once. This chain links TRBV7-9 with TRBJ2-6; TRBD1 is a possible D gene (6 bases). Sequenced input: blood. The clonotype originates from a girl between 5 and 17 years old with multiple sclerosis. CDR3 protein: CASSLGGVTTGTGANVRTF. The CDR3 DNA reads TGTGCCAGCAGCTTAGGGGGTGTGACAACAGGGACCGGGGCCAACGTCCGGACTTTC.